These 25 T cell receptor beta chains were sequenced from one sample in a study of T cell repertoires in ileal Crohn's disease. Stated time point: inflamed ileum from the surgical specimen. Only in-frame clones appear in the TCRdb table, and some are missing; sequencing was by immunoSEQ multiplex PCR. The table has 15,000 or so clones, 60% to 85% seen once. Sample: ileal tissue. These receptor sequences come from an adult with Crohn's disease.

This chain uses TRBV7-6 with TRBJ2-3; a weak D match, TRBD1 (6 bases). The CDR3 is 14 amino acids. V lost 5 bases and J lost 5, with 14 bases in between. CDR1 is SGHVS, CDR2 FNYEAQ, per germline. DNA for the CDR3: TGTGCCAGCAGCCAGGGACATGGGGGAGATACGCAGTATTTT. This translates into CASSQGHGGDTQYF.

The chain links TRBV6-4 to TRBJ2-3; 8 bases align to TRBD2. Germline assignment: CDR1 MRHNA and CDR2 SNTAGT. V shed 0 bases, J shed 4 bases, and the junction held 3 bases outside the gene matches. The CDR3 is made up of 15 amino acids. Here the CDR3 reads CASSDSDGGADTQYF. CDR3 bases: TGTGCCAGCAGTGACTCCGACGGGGGGGCAGATACGCAGTATTTT.

V gene TRBV7-8 combines with J gene TRBJ1-4; D not resolved. The CDR3 runs 15 residues. CDR1 SGHVS and CDR2 FQNEAQ come from the germline V gene. V gave up 4 bases and J gave up 7 bases, with 16 bases separating them. DNA for the CDR3: TGTGCCAGCAGCTCGGTTCGGGCGGCGGGTGAAAAACTGTTTTTT. As protein: CASSSVRAAGEKLFF.

A few counts support this clone. The chain joins TRBV6-1 to TRBJ1-5; D is perhaps TRBD1 (5 bases). V gave up 1 base and J gave up 3 bases, with 7 bases separating them. The CDR3 length is 14 residues. The germline gives CDR1 MNHNS, CDR2 SASEGT. The CDR3 region has the DNA TGTGCCAGCAGTGAAGAGGGGACCAATCAGCCCCAGCATTTT. Translation: CASSEEGTNQPQHF.

The chain links TRBV6-4 to TRBJ2-6; D perhaps matches TRBD1 (5 bases). Trimming shortened V by 6 bases and J by 0 bases, and 12 bases separated the two germline ends. CDR3 length: 16 residues. Per germline, CDR1 MRHNA and CDR2 SNTAGT. Here the CDR3 DNA reads TGTGCCAGCAGGCAAGCCCAGGGCTCTGGGGCCAACGTCCTGACTTTC. Translated, it gives CASRQAQGSGANVLTF.

The rearrangement links TRBV6-4 to TRBJ2-1, with TRBD2 identical over 8 bases. The CDR3 has 16 residues. Germline V gene data show CDR1 as MRHNA and CDR2 as SNTAGT. After removal of 0 bases from V and 7 bases from J, the junction contained 8 bases not matched to a gene. CDR3 residues: CASSDSAAGDVNEQFF. CDR3 DNA: TGTGCCAGCAGTGACTCTGCAGCGGGGGATGTAAATGAGCAGTTCTTC.

This chain connects TRBV6-4 to TRBJ1-1; 9 bases agree with TRBD1. Losses at the gene ends were 6 bases for V and 1 base for J; bases not matched to a gene: 3. The CDR3 contains 14 residues. Germline V gene data show CDR1 as MRHNA and CDR2 as SNTAGT. DNA for the CDR3: TGTGCCAGCAGGGGGGACAGGGAGAACACTGAAGCTTTCTTT. As protein: CASRGDRENTEAFF.

The V call is TRBV7-3, the J call TRBJ2-7; the match to TRBD2 covers 14 bases. J lost 10 bases, V lost 5 bases, and 4 bases had no gene match. Germline CDR1 reads SGHTA; CDR2 reads FQGTGA. The CDR3 covers 13 residues. The CDR3 sequence: CASSMGLAGEQYF. CDR3 nucleotide sequence: TGTGCCAGCAGCATGGGACTAGCGGGAGAACAGTACTTC.

In this sample, this clone turned up once. The rearrangement uses TRBV5-6 and TRBJ2-7; 10 positions match TRBD2. This CDR3 is 14 amino acids long. V lost 4 bases, J lost 5 bases, and 6 bases stayed unmatched. CDR1 SGHDT and CDR2 YYEEEE come from the germline V gene. The CDR3 nucleotides are TGTGCCAGCAGCCTAGGTAGCGGGAGGAACGAGCAGTACTTC. It codes for CASSLGSGRNEQYF.

Sample share makes this clone medium-sized. The CDR3 DNA reads TGTGCCAGCAGTGAATATGACTTCGTCAGGGACGATAATTCACCCCTCCACTTT. Protein product: CASSEYDFVRDDNSPLHF. This chain joins TRBV25-1 and TRBJ1-6; D may be TRBD1 (5 bases). CDR3 size: 18 residues. V lost 0 bases, J lost 5 bases, and 17 bases lay in between. CDR1 and CDR2 (germline): MGHDK, SYGVNS.

This clone was observed a few times. This sequence joins TRBV6-1 and TRBJ1-2, with D perhaps matching TRBD1 (6 bases). Germline CDR1 is MNHNS and CDR2 is SASEGT. CDR3 length: 16 residues. The ends were cut back, 1 base at V and 7 bases at J, with 19 bases in the middle. CDR3 in amino acids: CASSEGGSGALLGYTF. Written as DNA, the CDR3 is TGTGCCAGCAGTGAAGGGGGGTCAGGGGCTTTGCTTGGCTACACCTTC.

The V and J genes are TRBV7-2 and TRBJ1-3; 11 nucleotides agree with TRBD1. Germline CDR1 and CDR2: SGHTA and FQGNSA. The CDR3 covers 16 residues. The V segment lost 0 bases and the J segment 4 bases; nucleotides outside the gene matches: 2. CDR3 sequence reads: CASSLAGQGVGNTIYF. The CDR3 bases are TGTGCCAGCAGCTTAGCGGGACAGGGGGTAGGAAACACCATATATTTT.

This chain uses TRBV2 with TRBJ2-7, with TRBD1 identical over 7 bases. CDR1 is SNHLY and CDR2 is FYNNEI in the germline V gene. V was pared by 6 bases and J by 8 bases, with 4 bases of the junction left unmatched. This CDR3 has 11 amino acids. CDR3 nucleotide sequence: TGTGCCAGCAGCGGGACAGCAAAGCAGTACTTC. The encoded protein is CASSGTAKQYF.

The CDR3 loop reads CASSESYGSGEQFF. As DNA, the CDR3 is TGTGCCAGCAGTGAATCGTACGGTTCAGGTGAGCAGTTCTTC. The chain combines TRBV6-1 with TRBJ2-1; D not certain. Looked up from germline, CDR1 is MNHNS and CDR2 is SASEGT. V lost 2 bases, J lost 9 bases, and 14 bases lay in between. This CDR3 is 14 amino acids long.

This rearrangement joins TRBV5-1 to TRBJ2-2, with TRBD2 matching over 10 bases. The CDR3 has 18 residues. Germline CDR1 SGHRS, CDR2 YFSETQ. Trimming cost V 4 bases and J 0 bases; bases outside gene matches: 9. For the CDR3, the DNA is TGCGCCAGCAGCCAAGGGGCTAGCGGGGGACCGAACACCGGGGAGCTGTTTTTT. It encodes CASSQGASGGPNTGELFF.

V is TRBV19 and J is TRBJ1-1; weak D call: TRBD1 (6 bases). This CDR3 comprises 19 residues. CDR1 is LNHDA and CDR2 is SQIVND in the germline V gene (reference sequence). V dropped 7 bases and J dropped 0 bases, with 27 bases sitting between them. The CDR3 DNA reads as TGTGCCAGTACTAAAAAGGGGCCTACAGGGTCGGGAATGAACACTGAAGCTTTCTTT. This sequence encodes CASTKKGPTGSGMNTEAFF.

The chain employs TRBV7-9 and TRBJ2-7, with no clear D. The CDR3 contains 13 residues. Germline CDR1 and CDR2: SEHNR and FQNEAQ (reference sequence). V dropped 1 base and J dropped 5 bases, with 9 bases sitting between them. The CDR3, as DNA: TGTGCCAGCAGCTTAGAAGTCCCGAACGAGCAGTACTTC. Translating it yields CASSLEVPNEQYF.

This chain connects TRBV4-3 to TRBJ1-1; D gene uncertain. The length of the CDR3 is 14 residues. Germline assignment: CDR1 LGHNA and CDR2 YSLEER. V was shortened by 1 base and J by 3 bases, with 9 bases between the two germline ends. The CDR3 region is CASSQVNRDTEAFF. The DNA of the CDR3 is TGCGCCAGCAGCCAAGTTAACAGAGACACTGAAGCTTTCTTT.

This sequence joins TRBV5-1 and TRBJ1-4; D is unclear. V was trimmed by 4 bases and J by 4 bases, leaving 17 bases between them. The CDR3 has 16 residues. From germline, CDR1 is SGHRS and CDR2 YFSETQ. For the CDR3, the DNA is TGCGCCAGCAGCCCCTCGGCGGAGAACTTTAATGAAAAACTGTTTTTT. Translation: CASSPSAENFNEKLFF.

The V gene is TRBV7-2, the J gene TRBJ2-5, with TRBD2 identical over 7 bases. The V gene end was trimmed by 3 bases and the J gene end by 7 bases; junction bases not matched to a gene: 2. CDR1 is SGHTA, CDR2 FQGNSA, per germline. The CDR3 consists of 12 residues. CDR3 coding DNA: TGTGCCAGCAGCTTGGGCGGGGGGACCCAGTACTTC. As protein: CASSLGGGTQYF.

CDR3 region: CASHSRNYEQYF. The CDR3 DNA is TGTGCCAGTCATAGCCGAAACTACGAGCAGTACTTC. V gene TRBV6-1 combines with J gene TRBJ2-7; D gene uncertain. The CDR3 loop spans 12 amino acids. Germline-derived CDR1 and CDR2 are MNHNS and SASEGT. Trimming left V 9 bases short and J 3 bases short, with 12 bases between.

V and J are TRBV28 and TRBJ2-1, with D unresolved. V lost 8 bases, J lost 7 bases, and 15 bases lay in between. The germline V gene has CDR1 MDHEN and CDR2 SYDVKM. This CDR3 spans 13 amino acids. The CDR3 loop is CASLSTPRNEQFF. In nucleotides, the CDR3 is TGTGCCAGCTTGTCAACCCCGCGGAATGAGCAGTTCTTC.

This clone is medium-sized within its sample. The chain joins TRBV6-1 to TRBJ1-2; 8 bases map to TRBD1. CDR3 length: 14 amino acids. Germline V CDR1 and CDR2: MNHNS, SASEGT. The J segment lost 4 bases and the V segment lost 10 bases, leaving 11 bases of the junction unmatched. The CDR3 is CATRAQDRGYGYTF. The CDR3 bases are TGTGCCACCCGTGCTCAAGACAGGGGCTATGGCTACACCTTC.

This clone was detected once. This sequence joins TRBV2 and TRBJ1-1, with a tentative D call TRBD1 (5 bases). The CDR3 is 13 amino acids. V lost 4 bases, J lost 3 bases, and 9 bases lay in between. Per the germline V gene, CDR1 is SNHLY and CDR2 is FYNNEI. The CDR3: CASSAAGYTEAFF. The DNA of the CDR3 is TGTGCCAGCAGTGCCGCAGGGTACACTGAAGCTTTCTTT.

The J gene is TRBJ2-3, the V gene TRBV10-3, with TRBD2 as a possible D gene (6 bases). The CDR3 totals 16 residues. CDR1 ENHRY and CDR2 SYGVKD come from the germline V gene. V shed 2 bases and J shed 0 bases, with 12 bases lying between them. The CDR3 sequence is CAISEGAGPSTDTQYF. The CDR3 DNA follows: TGTGCCATCAGTGAGGGGGCGGGACCTAGCACAGATACGCAGTATTTT.